This T cell receptor (beta chain) stems from a study of cytomegalovirus exposure and HLA in healthy donors. Study outcomes and limitations: Later on, an analysis found that several of the most significant clusters appeared to be linked to common viral pathogens, which included parvovirus B19. Clonal expansion was found to be greater in HLA-associated TCR beta chains than in equally common others in a later analysis.

This CDR3 has 11 amino acids. Germline V gene lookup returns CDR1 MNHNS and CDR2 SASEGT. Trimming removed 4 bases from V and 6 bases from J, with 4 bases in between. Amplification used 60 Vbeta primers and 13 Jbeta primers. Per the original data handling: Approximately 11 million of the roughly 80 million unique TCR beta chains counted in a later analysis were shared. Assay: immunoSEQ multiplex PCR; the TCRdb copy retains only in-frame clones and omits some. The V and J calls and clone size are taken from that table; D and trimming were inferred from the DNA. The sample holds approximately 120,000 clones, over 60% seen once. As concerns this clone: Its antigen is as yet unknown.

This clonotype was obtained from a man in his 60s in good health and CMV-seropositive. The rearrangement joins TRBV6-1 to TRBJ2-1; D not resolved. The sequencing sample was made of PBMCs. CDR3 region: CASSVFNEQFF. For the CDR3, the DNA is TGTGCCAGCAGTGTCTTCAATGAGCAGTTCTTC.